This T cell receptor (beta chain) was recovered during a study of identical twins. On this clonotype itself: The junction departs from germline at one end; a sequencing error may be responsible.

Per the germline V gene, CDR1 is LGHDT and CDR2 is YNNKEL (reference sequence). This CDR3 spans 15 amino acids. One entry per CDR3 protein results from TCRdb running MiXCR on the 5' RACE reads. The repertoire holds 310,000 or so distinct CDR3 sequences, with just under 9.5% as singletons. In addition, the sample was reused for a study of yellow fever vaccine responses in identical twins.

The specimen was CD8+ T cells sorted from blood. This clonotype was obtained from a woman aged 18-29 years in good health. The rearrangement uses TRBV3-1 and TRBJ2-1; D is unclear. The CDR3 protein is CASSHDSSLHNEQFF. The DNA for the CDR3 is TGTGCCAGCAGCCACGATTCGTCTCTCCACAACGAGCAGTTCTTC.